The 24 T cell receptor beta chains below all came from one sample that was sequenced in a study of patients and donors after allogeneic stem cell transplantation. Using its own MiXCR run on the RT-PCR reads, TCRdb lists one record per CDR3 protein. The sample yields around 170,000 distinct CDR3 sequences, roughly 22% seen once. The sequenced material came from blood, either unsorted or a sorted T cell fraction (not recorded which). These receptors came from a human donor who was either an allogeneic HSCT recipient or a stem cell or donor lymphocyte infusion donor (not recorded which). It is not recorded whose cells these are; they may come from a transplant donor.

The chain carries TRBV18 and TRBJ2-7; D tentatively reads TRBD1 or TRBD2 (5 bases each). Between the trimmed V and J ends, which lost 6 bases and 7 bases, there was a span of 19 bases. Germline-derived CDR1 and CDR2 are KGHSH and LQKENI. CDR3 size: 14 residues. Here the CDR3 reads CASSQPGTAVEQYF. DNA of the CDR3: TGTGCCAGCTCGCAACCCGGGACCGCCGTTGAGCAGTACTTC.

The CDR3 bases are TGCGCCAGCAGCTCGACTGGGGCCGGGACTAGCGGGAGGGGATCCTACAATGAGCAGTTCTTC. Protein product: CASSSTGAGTSGRGSYNEQFF. The chain uses TRBV5-1 and TRBJ2-1, with 16 bases identical to TRBD2. Germline V gene data show CDR1 as SGHRS and CDR2 as YFSETQ. The J segment lost 1 base and the V segment lost 3 bases, leaving 13 bases of the junction unmatched. The CDR3 extends over 21 amino acids.

This clonotype was seen just once. V usage is TRBV12-3 or TRBV12-4 and J usage is TRBJ2-1; TRBD2 agrees at 8 bases. Trimming removed 1 base from V and 2 bases from J; junction bases left unmatched: 7. CDR3 length: 17 residues. CDR3 residues: CASSLVSSGSPYNEQFF. The CDR3 nucleotides are TGTGCCAGCAGTTTAGTATCCAGCGGGAGCCCCTACAATGAGCAGTTCTTC.

Concerning this clonotype: The limits of the CDR3 on the DNA are not certain, so only TCRdb's listed CDR3 is given. The genes are TRBV2 and TRBJ2-3; the DNA was not used to check the table's D call, TRBD1. Counting both end residues, the CDR3 totals 14 amino acids. Germline V CDR1 and CDR2: SNHLY, FYNNEI. The CDR3: CASGFGAGADTQYF.

V gene TRBV20-1 combines with J gene TRBJ1-4; possibly TRBD1 for D (6 bases). The CDR3 sequence is 15 residues long. The V gene lost 5 bases and the J gene lost 6 bases, with 19 bases spanning the gap. Per the germline V gene, CDR1 is DFQATT and CDR2 is SNEGSKA (reference sequence). The CDR3 loop is CSAEGSGHVDEKLFF. For the CDR3, the DNA is TGCAGTGCTGAAGGGTCGGGACATGTGGATGAAAAACTGTTTTTT.

This chain joins TRBV18 and TRBJ2-1; perhaps TRBD2 as D (5 bases). Germline assignment: CDR1 KGHSH and CDR2 LQKENI. Trimming pared 2 bases from V and 8 bases from J, leaving 16 bases between. The CDR3 has 15 amino acids. The CDR3 sequence is CASSPEGPGSDEQFF. CDR3 sequence (DNA): TGTGCCAGCTCACCAGAGGGCCCCGGTAGCGATGAGCAGTTCTTC. The full variable domain, rest sourced from reference TRBV18 and TRBJ2-1, is NAGVMQNPRHLVRRRGQEARLRCSPMKGHSHVYWYRQLPEEGLKFMVYLQKENIIDESGMPKERFSAEFPKEGPSILRIQQVVRGDSAAYFCASSPEGPGSDEQFFGPGTRLTVL.

This chain connects TRBV2 to TRBJ2-3; D is possibly TRBD2 (6 bases). CDR3 length: 10 amino acids. The V end lost 9 bases, the J end lost 6 bases, and 7 bases lay between the germline ends. Germline lookup yields CDR1 SNHLY and CDR2 FYNNEI. CDR3 DNA: TGTGCCAGTGGAGGGGATACGCAGTATTTT. The encoded protein is CASGGDTQYF.

The rearrangement joins TRBV6-5 to TRBJ2-7; D is possibly TRBD1 (5 bases). Germline V gene data show CDR1 as MNHEY and CDR2 as SVGAGI. Trimming left V 5 bases short and J 2 bases short, with 13 bases between. The CDR3 is 14 residues long. The CDR3 nucleotides are TGTGCCAGCAGTCAAGCTGGCAGGGCCTACGAGCAGTACTTC. Its protein product is CASSQAGRAYEQYF.

The sample holds a few counts of this clonotype. This sequence joins TRBV2 and TRBJ1-3, with D tentatively TRBD1 (5 bases). Germline CDR1 reads SNHLY; CDR2 reads FYNNEI. CDR3 length: 14 residues. V was trimmed by 6 bases and J by 0 bases, leaving 9 bases between them. The CDR3 DNA follows: TGTGCCAGCAGCACAGGACGCTCTGGAAACACCATATATTTT. Translating gives CASSTGRSGNTIYF.

This chain joins TRBV11-3 and TRBJ1-1, with D possibly being TRBD1 (6 bases). Per germline, CDR1 SGHNT and CDR2 YENEEA. This CDR3 is built from 15 residues. The V end lost 3 bases, the J end lost 4 bases, and 15 bases lay between the germline ends. For the CDR3, the DNA is TGTGCCAGCAGCTTGGGCAGGGGAATTAGCACTGAAGCTTTCTTT. It yields the protein CASSLGRGISTEAFF. Full variable domain (rest looked up from reference TRBV11-3 and TRBJ1-1): EAGVVQSPRYKIIEKKQPVAFWCNPISGHNTLYWYLQNLGQGPELLIRYENEEAVDDSQLPKDRFSAERLKGVDSTLKIQPAELGDSAVYLCASSLGRGISTEAFFGQGTRLTVV.

The chain couples TRBV12-3 or TRBV12-4 to TRBJ2-7; no clear D gene. Deletions cut 3 bases from V and 3 bases from J, with 3 bases between. The CDR3 covers 11 residues. The CDR3, as DNA: TGTGCCAGCAGTTTTAACTACGAGCAGTACTTC. This translates into CASSFNYEQYF.

This clonotype was detected a few times. The J gene is TRBJ1-2, the V gene TRBV9, with 10 bases identical to TRBD1. V shed 2 bases, J shed 6 bases, and the junction held 1 base outside the gene matches. There are 13 residues in the CDR3. Germline-derived CDR1 and CDR2 are SGDLS and YYNGEE. Here the CDR3 DNA reads TGTGCCAGCAGCGTGGGACAGGGGCATGGCTACACCTTC. Amino acid sequence: CASSVGQGHGYTF.

The chain is built from TRBV6-5 and TRBJ2-2; no definite D call. The CDR3 is 16 amino acids. The germline gives CDR1 MNHEY, CDR2 SVGAGI. The V gene lost 2 bases and the J gene lost 2 bases, with 12 bases spanning the gap. The CDR3 bases are TGTGCCAGCAGTTACCACGCGTGGCAAAACACCGGGGAGCTGTTTTTT. Residues: CASSYHAWQNTGELFF.

The chain is built from TRBV5-1 and TRBJ2-3; 11 bases line up with TRBD2. CDR1 is SGHRS and CDR2 is YFSETQ in the germline V gene. CDR3 size: 19 residues. With 3 bases clipped from V and 0 bases from J, the junction kept 12 bases outside the gene matches. The CDR3 is CASSSPLAGGRISTDTQYF. CDR3 DNA: TGCGCCAGCAGCTCCCCTCTAGCGGGGGGACGAATTAGCACAGATACGCAGTATTTT.

This chain links TRBV20-1 with TRBJ2-2, with a weak D call TRBD1 (6 bases). The CDR3 totals 17 residues. Germline loops: CDR1 DFQATT, CDR2 SNEGSKA (reference sequence). The ends were cut back, 6 bases at V and 1 base at J, with 21 bases in the middle. The CDR3 here is CSARPIPGHKNTGELFF. DNA of the CDR3: TGCAGTGCACGTCCTATTCCGGGACACAAGAACACCGGGGAGCTGTTTTTT.

The rearrangement links TRBV15 to TRBJ2-5; no firm D call. The V end lost 0 bases, the J end lost 0 bases, and 14 bases lay between the germline ends. Germline assignment: CDR1 LNHNV and CDR2 YYDKDF (reference sequence). The CDR3 runs 17 residues. The CDR3 nucleotides read TGTGCCACCAGCAGAGACTTCCTACAGTTACACCAAGAGACCCAGTACTTC. This encodes CATSRDFLQLHQETQYF.

The V and J genes are TRBV29-1 and TRBJ2-7, with 11 nucleotides matching TRBD2. The CDR3 contains 13 residues. Germline CDR1 reads SQVTM; CDR2 reads ANQGSEA. V dropped 4 bases and J dropped 3; count of bases not matched to a gene: 2. CDR3 region: CSVVGTSGYEQYF. Written as DNA, the CDR3 is TGCAGCGTTGTCGGGACTAGCGGCTACGAGCAGTACTTC.

The rearrangement links TRBV6-2 or TRBV6-3 to TRBJ2-1, with 7 bases fitting TRBD2. With 6 bases clipped from V and 5 bases from J, the junction kept 7 bases outside the gene matches. The CDR3 has 14 amino acids. Germline CDR1 is MNHEY and CDR2 is SVGEGT. CDR3 coding DNA: TGTGCCAGCAGGTCCGGGACTAAACACAATGAGCAGTTCTTC. Translating it yields CASRSGTKHNEQFF.

The chain carries TRBV11-2 and TRBJ2-2; a weak D match, TRBD1 (5 bases). Germline V CDR1 and CDR2: SGHAT, FQNNGV. This CDR3 has 14 residues. Trimming removed 1 base at V and 7 bases at J, with 10 bases between. In DNA form, the CDR3 reads TGTGCCAGCAGCTTAGGACAGTGGAGCGGGGAGCTGTTTTTT. The encoded protein is CASSLGQWSGELFF.

The chain has TRBV10-3 and TRBJ1-3; the D is unclear. Trimming stripped 8 bases from V and 0 bases from J, with 11 bases between. The germline V gene has CDR1 ENHRY and CDR2 SYGVKD. The CDR3 extends over 14 amino acids. Written as DNA, the CDR3 is TGTGCCATCCGGGAGACGGGCTCTGGAAACACCATATATTTT. Translating gives CAIRETGSGNTIYF.

This clonotype occurred a few times. The rearrangement links TRBV12-3 or TRBV12-4 to TRBJ1-2; 9 bases map to TRBD1. The CDR3 loop spans 13 amino acids. The V and J ends lost 6 bases and 3 bases, in that order; junction bases with no gene match: 2. CDR3 sequence (DNA): TGTGCCAGCAGAGGACAGGGGTACTATGGCTACACCTTC. Translated: CASRGQGYYGYTF.

The V call is TRBV7-8, the J call TRBJ2-3, with TRBD1 identical over 9 bases. The J segment lost 6 bases and the V segment lost 1 base, leaving 5 bases of the junction unmatched. Germline V gives CDR1 SGHVS, CDR2 FQNEAQ. This CDR3 has 15 amino acids. In DNA form, the CDR3 reads TGTGCCAGCAGCTTAGGGGGGACAGGGAGGGATACGCAGTATTTT. It codes for CASSLGGTGRDTQYF.

This clonotype is a singleton in its sample. This rearrangement joins TRBV5-1 to TRBJ2-1; 12 bases agree with TRBD2. The germline V gene has CDR1 SGHRS and CDR2 YFSETQ. The CDR3 extends over 18 amino acids. V lost 1 base to trimming and J lost 3 bases; unmatched junction nucleotides: 8. DNA of the CDR3: TGCGCCAGCAGCTTGCTTCTGCGACTAGCGGGAGACTACAATGAGCAGTTCTTC. Translation: CASSLLLRLAGDYNEQFF.

The chain has TRBV4-3 and TRBJ2-3; D perhaps matches TRBD2 (6 bases). V was shortened by 4 bases and J by 7 bases, with 15 bases between the two germline ends. Germline V gene data show CDR1 as LGHNA and CDR2 as YSLEER. The CDR3 contains 14 residues. CDR3 in DNA: TGCGCCAGCAGCCTGATGGGACTCCAAAATACGCAGTATTTT. Translating gives CASSLMGLQNTQYF.